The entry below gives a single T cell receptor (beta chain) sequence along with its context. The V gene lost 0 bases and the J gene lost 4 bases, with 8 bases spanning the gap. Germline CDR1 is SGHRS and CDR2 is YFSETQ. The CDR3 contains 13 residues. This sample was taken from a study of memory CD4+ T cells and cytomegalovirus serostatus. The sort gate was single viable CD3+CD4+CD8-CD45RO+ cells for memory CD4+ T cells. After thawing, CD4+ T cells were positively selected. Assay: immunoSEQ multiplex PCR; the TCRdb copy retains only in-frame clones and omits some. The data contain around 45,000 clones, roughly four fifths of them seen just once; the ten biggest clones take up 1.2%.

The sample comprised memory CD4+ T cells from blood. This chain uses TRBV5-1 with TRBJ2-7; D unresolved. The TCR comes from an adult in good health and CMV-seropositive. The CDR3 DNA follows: TGCGCCAGCAGCTTGGAGGCAAGGTACGAGCAGTACTTC. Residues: CASSLEARYEQYF.